This TCR beta chain was identified in a study of blood T cells in healthy people across ages. Study results and caveats: Both higher diversity and more naive CD4+ cells marked long-lived donors when set against aged donors. Diversity of TCR beta per million T cells declined in a roughly linear way with age.

A sample-barcoded 5' primer and a J-beta primer mix were used in a second PCR of roughly 6 to 11 cycles. One entry per CDR3 protein results from TCRdb running MiXCR on the 5' RACE reads. The repertoire consists of roughly 800,000 distinct CDR3 sequences, with 58% occurring once and the leading ten covering about 20%. On this clonotype itself: The antigen remains unidentified.

The CDR3 runs to 16 residues. With 7 bases removed from V and 0 bases from J, the gap between germline ends came to 17 bases. Germline V gives CDR1 SEHNR, CDR2 FQNEAQ (reference sequence). The receptor's source is a man younger than 40 in good health. The sequencing input was blood. The rearrangement links TRBV7-9 to TRBJ2-3; D is tentatively TRBD1 or TRBD2 (5 bases each). The CDR3 DNA sequence: TGTGCCAGCACCGCGTCGGGGACGGCGAGCACAGATACGCAGTATTTT. Translated: CASTASGTASTDTQYF.